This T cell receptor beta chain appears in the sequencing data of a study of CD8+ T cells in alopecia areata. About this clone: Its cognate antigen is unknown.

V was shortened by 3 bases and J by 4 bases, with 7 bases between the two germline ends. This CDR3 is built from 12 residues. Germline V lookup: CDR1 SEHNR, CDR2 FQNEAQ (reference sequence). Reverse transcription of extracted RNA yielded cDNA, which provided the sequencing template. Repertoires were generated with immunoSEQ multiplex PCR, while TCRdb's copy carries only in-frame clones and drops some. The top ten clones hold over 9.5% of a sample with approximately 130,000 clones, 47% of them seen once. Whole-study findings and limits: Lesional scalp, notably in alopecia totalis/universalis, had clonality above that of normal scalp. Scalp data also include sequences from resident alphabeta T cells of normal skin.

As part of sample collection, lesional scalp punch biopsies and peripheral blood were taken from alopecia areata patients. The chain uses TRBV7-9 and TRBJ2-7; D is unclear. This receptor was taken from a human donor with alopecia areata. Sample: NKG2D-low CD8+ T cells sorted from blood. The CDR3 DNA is TGTGCCAGCAGCTTCGACACTTACGAGCAGTACTTC. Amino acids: CASSFDTYEQYF.